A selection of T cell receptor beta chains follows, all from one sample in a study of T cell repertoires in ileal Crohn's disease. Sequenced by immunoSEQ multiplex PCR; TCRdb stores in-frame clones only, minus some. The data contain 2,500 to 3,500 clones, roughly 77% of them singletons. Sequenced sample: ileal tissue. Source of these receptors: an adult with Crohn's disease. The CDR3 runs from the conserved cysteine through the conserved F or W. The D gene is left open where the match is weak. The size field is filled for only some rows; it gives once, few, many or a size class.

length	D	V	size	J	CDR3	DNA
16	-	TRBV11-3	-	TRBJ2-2	CASSSPLRGSTGELFF	TGTGCCAGCAGCTCCCCCCTCCGAGGGAGCACCGGGGAGCTGTTTTTT
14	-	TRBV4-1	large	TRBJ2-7	CASSQDLTGWTKYF	TGCGCCAGCAGCCAAGACCTAACCGGATGGACTAAGTACTTC
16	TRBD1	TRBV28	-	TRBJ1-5	CASSLSPSGGDQPQHF	TGTGCCAGCAGTTTATCCCCCTCAGGGGGCGATCAGCCCCAGCATTTT
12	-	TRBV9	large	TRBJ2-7	CASSGNGYEQYF	TGTGCCAGCAGCGGTAACGGGTACGAGCAGTACTTC
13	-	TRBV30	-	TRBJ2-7	CAWSPGGDLEQYF	TGTGCCTGGAGCCCAGGGGGGGATCTCGAGCAGTACTTC
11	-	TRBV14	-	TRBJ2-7	CASSHSYEQYF	TGTGCCAGCAGCCACTCCTACGAGCAGTACTTC
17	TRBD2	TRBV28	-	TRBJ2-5	CASSLSGLAGGHRTQYF	TGTGCCAGCAGTTTATCAGGACTAGCGGGAGGGCATCGGACCCAGTACTTC
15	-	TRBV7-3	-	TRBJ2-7	CASSLLAESSYEQYF	TGTGCCAGCAGCTTATTGGCGGAGAGCTCCTACGAGCAGTACTTC
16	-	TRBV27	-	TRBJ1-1	CASRSNPRIAGTEAFF	TGTGCCAGCAGATCCAACCCCCGCATAGCGGGCACTGAAGCTTTCTTT
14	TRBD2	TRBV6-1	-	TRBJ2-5	CASKAGGPKETQYF	TGTGCCAGCAAAGCGGGAGGGCCGAAAGAGACCCAGTACTTC
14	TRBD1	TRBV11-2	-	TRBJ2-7	CASSSTGGLYEQYF	TGTGCCAGCAGCTCGACAGGGGGCCTCTACGAGCAGTACTTC
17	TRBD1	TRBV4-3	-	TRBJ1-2	CASSQDTGQGANYGYTF	TGCGCCAGCAGCCAAGATACCGGACAGGGGGCTAACTATGGCTACACCTTC
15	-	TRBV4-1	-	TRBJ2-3	CASSQSGRPADTQYF	TGCGCCAGCAGCCAATCAGGGAGACCAGCAGATACGCAGTATTTT
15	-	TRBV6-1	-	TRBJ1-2	CASSESQRTNYGYTF	TGTGCCAGCAGTGAATCACAGCGAACTAACTATGGCTACACCTTC
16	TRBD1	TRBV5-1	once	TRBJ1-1	CASSLAWGQRNTEAFF	TGCGCCAGCAGCTTGGCCTGGGGACAGAGGAACACTGAAGCTTTCTTT
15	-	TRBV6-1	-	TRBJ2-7	CASRPQGSGLYEQYF	TGTGCCAGCCGACCCCAGGGAAGTGGCCTCTACGAGCAGTACTTC
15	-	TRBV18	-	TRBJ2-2	CASSPPEAATGELFF	TGTGCCAGCTCACCACCGGAGGCCGCGACCGGGGAGCTGTTTTTT
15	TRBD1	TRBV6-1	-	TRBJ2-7	CASSEEGTGAYEQYF	TGTGCCAGCAGTGAAGAGGGGACAGGGGCCTACGAGCAGTACTTC